This TCR beta chain is drawn from a study of T cell repertoires in cytomegalovirus infection. In the study overall: From public TCR beta signatures came an indication of both CMV infection and matching HLA type. Study outcomes and limitations: In two of eight donors, the top clonotype was HLA-C-restricted CMV-specific. The cumulative frequency of public TCR beta families identified carriers of CMV plus the relevant HLA.

TCRdb independently ran MiXCR on the reads; one entry per CDR3 protein. The sample lists some 46,000 distinct CDR3 sequences; roughly a fifth were seen once. A remark on this clonotype: What it binds is unknown. The junction and the germline gene differ at one end; a read error may be behind it.

CDR3 size: 14 residues. Germline V gene lookup returns CDR1 MNHEY and CDR2 SVGEGT. The clonotype was recovered from a human donor in good health (CMV status not recorded). Some clones in this sample may be carry-over from other donors' samples. The genes are TRBV6-2 or TRBV6-3 and TRBJ2-3; D gene ambiguous. Sequences were derived from CD8+ T cells from cultured PBMCs, sampled from culture after CMV antigen stimulation. The CDR3 DNA sequence: TGTGTCAGCAGTTACCCCGGACGCACAGATACGCAGTATTTT. Amino acids: CVSSYPGRTDTQYF.